Each of the 10 T cell receptor beta chains below was sequenced from the same sample in a study of follicular helper T cells after annual influenza vaccination. The protocol was immunoSEQ multiplex PCR, while the TCRdb copy is restricted to in-frame clones and leaves out a portion. The sample lists 7,000 or so clones; around 80% were seen once. As for time point: 2015-2016 season, 7 days after influenza vaccination. The specimen was CXCR5- memory CD4+ T cells sorted from blood, collected 7 days after influenza vaccination. These receptors all stem from an adult who received the influenza vaccine.

V is TRBV29-1 and J is TRBJ2-5; TRBD2 agrees at 13 bases. The CDR3 is 16 amino acids. The V segment lost 3 bases and the J segment 2 bases; nucleotides outside the gene matches: 6. The germline V gene has CDR1 SQVTM and CDR2 ANQGSEA. The DNA of the CDR3 is TGCAGCGTTGACCGACTAGCGGGGGGCCCTCAAGAGACCCAGTACTTC. It specifies CSVDRLAGGPQETQYF.

The chain carries TRBV28 and TRBJ1-5; D is ambiguous. With 3 bases removed from V and 4 bases from J, the gap between germline ends came to 13 bases. The length of the CDR3 is 15 residues. Per the germline V gene, CDR1 is MDHEN and CDR2 is SYDVKM. As DNA, the CDR3 is TGTGCCAGCAGTTTCGCGGGGATGGGAAATCAGCCCCAGCATTTT. This codes for CASSFAGMGNQPQHF.

The table lists this clone with a count of one. CDR3 DNA sequence: TGTGCCAGCAGTGAGCACTCCGCCTACGAGCAGTACTTC. It yields the protein CASSEHSAYEQYF. This rearrangement joins TRBV28 to TRBJ2-7, with D hard to call. The CDR3 has 13 amino acids. Trimming cost V 5 bases and J 2 bases, with 10 bases left between them. CDR1 and CDR2 (germline): MDHEN, SYDVKM.

This clone was detected a few times. The chain couples TRBV12-5 to TRBJ2-1, with TRBD2 identical over 10 bases. The germline CDR1 and CDR2 sequences are LGHNT and FRNRAP. CDR3 size: 15 residues. V lost 6 bases to trimming and J lost 7 bases; unmatched junction nucleotides: 9. The CDR3 loop is CASGSGTSERNEQFF. Written as DNA, the CDR3 is TGTGCTAGTGGATCCGGGACTAGCGAGCGGAATGAGCAGTTCTTC.

In DNA form, the CDR3 reads TGTGCCAGCAGCTTTAGCGGGGGGAACCAAGAGACCCAGTACTTC. Translated, it gives CASSFSGGNQETQYF. This sequence joins TRBV11-2 and TRBJ2-5; 10 bases align to TRBD2. This CDR3 is 15 amino acids long. The J segment lost 0 bases and the V segment lost 3 bases, leaving 1 base of the junction unmatched. Per the germline V gene, CDR1 is SGHAT and CDR2 is FQNNGV.

The V and J genes are TRBV18 and TRBJ1-5; D possibly corresponds to TRBD1 (5 bases). Germline CDR1 is KGHSH and CDR2 is LQKENI. V was shortened by 3 bases and J by 0 bases, with 12 bases between the two germline ends. The CDR3 extends over 16 amino acids. As DNA, the CDR3 is TGTGCCAGCTCACCGGCGGGGCTGTATAGCAATCAGCCCCAGCATTTT. As protein: CASSPAGLYSNQPQHF.

V gene TRBV20-1 combines with J gene TRBJ1-1; TRBD1 matches at 9 bases. Germline CDR1 reads DFQATT; CDR2 reads SNEGSKA (reference sequence). The CDR3 contains 11 residues. Written as DNA, the CDR3 is TGCAGCCCGGGACAGGGCAATGAAGCTTTCTTT. It codes for CSPGQGNEAFF.

The V call is TRBV5-6, the J call TRBJ2-1, with 7 bases identical to TRBD1. The CDR3 runs 16 residues. In germline, CDR1 is SGHDT, CDR2 YYEEEE. The junction had 16 bases not matched to a gene; V was cut back by 3 bases and J by 10 bases. CDR3 protein: CASSSLGRGLVREQFF. The CDR3 DNA reads as TGTGCCAGCAGCTCCCTGGGTAGGGGGCTAGTTAGAGAGCAGTTCTTC.

The V gene is TRBV7-3, the J gene TRBJ2-2; D uncertain. CDR1 SGHTA and CDR2 FQGTGA come from the germline V gene. The CDR3 has 14 amino acids. V gave up 5 bases and J gave up 6 bases, with 13 bases separating them. This CDR3 reads CASSPAALSGELFF. The CDR3 nucleotides read TGTGCCAGCAGCCCGGCCGCCTTGTCCGGGGAGCTGTTTTTT.

This clone was recorded a few times. The chain is built from TRBV30 and TRBJ2-3; TRBD1 agrees at 7 bases. Germline trimming cut 4 bases from V and 4 bases from J; bases unmatched to any gene: 8. Germline CDR1 reads GTSNPN; CDR2 reads SVGIG (reference sequence). This CDR3 has 14 residues. CDR3 sequence reads: CAWTPGQLADTQYF. In DNA, the CDR3 is TGTGCCTGGACACCGGGACAGTTGGCAGATACGCAGTATTTT.